The present entry profiles one T cell receptor beta chain with its context. The data are from a study of T cell responses to AZD1222 COVID-19 vaccine. The repertoire was sequenced with immunoSEQ multiplex PCR; TCRdb's copy has only in-frame clones and lacks some. Of tens of thousands of clones in the sample, under 95% were seen once. The sequencing here drew on peripheral blood, taken on day 0 of MenACWY control vaccination. This clonotype originated in an adult in good health.

CDR3 nucleotide sequence: TGTGCCAGCAGCCGCGGGACAGATACTGAAGCTTTCTTT. It is translated as CASSRGTDTEAFF. V is TRBV7-6 and J is TRBJ1-1; 7 bases map to TRBD1. This CDR3 has 13 residues. CDR1 SGHVS and CDR2 FNYEAQ come from the germline V gene. With V trimmed by 5 bases and J by 5 bases, 5 bases remained unmatched.